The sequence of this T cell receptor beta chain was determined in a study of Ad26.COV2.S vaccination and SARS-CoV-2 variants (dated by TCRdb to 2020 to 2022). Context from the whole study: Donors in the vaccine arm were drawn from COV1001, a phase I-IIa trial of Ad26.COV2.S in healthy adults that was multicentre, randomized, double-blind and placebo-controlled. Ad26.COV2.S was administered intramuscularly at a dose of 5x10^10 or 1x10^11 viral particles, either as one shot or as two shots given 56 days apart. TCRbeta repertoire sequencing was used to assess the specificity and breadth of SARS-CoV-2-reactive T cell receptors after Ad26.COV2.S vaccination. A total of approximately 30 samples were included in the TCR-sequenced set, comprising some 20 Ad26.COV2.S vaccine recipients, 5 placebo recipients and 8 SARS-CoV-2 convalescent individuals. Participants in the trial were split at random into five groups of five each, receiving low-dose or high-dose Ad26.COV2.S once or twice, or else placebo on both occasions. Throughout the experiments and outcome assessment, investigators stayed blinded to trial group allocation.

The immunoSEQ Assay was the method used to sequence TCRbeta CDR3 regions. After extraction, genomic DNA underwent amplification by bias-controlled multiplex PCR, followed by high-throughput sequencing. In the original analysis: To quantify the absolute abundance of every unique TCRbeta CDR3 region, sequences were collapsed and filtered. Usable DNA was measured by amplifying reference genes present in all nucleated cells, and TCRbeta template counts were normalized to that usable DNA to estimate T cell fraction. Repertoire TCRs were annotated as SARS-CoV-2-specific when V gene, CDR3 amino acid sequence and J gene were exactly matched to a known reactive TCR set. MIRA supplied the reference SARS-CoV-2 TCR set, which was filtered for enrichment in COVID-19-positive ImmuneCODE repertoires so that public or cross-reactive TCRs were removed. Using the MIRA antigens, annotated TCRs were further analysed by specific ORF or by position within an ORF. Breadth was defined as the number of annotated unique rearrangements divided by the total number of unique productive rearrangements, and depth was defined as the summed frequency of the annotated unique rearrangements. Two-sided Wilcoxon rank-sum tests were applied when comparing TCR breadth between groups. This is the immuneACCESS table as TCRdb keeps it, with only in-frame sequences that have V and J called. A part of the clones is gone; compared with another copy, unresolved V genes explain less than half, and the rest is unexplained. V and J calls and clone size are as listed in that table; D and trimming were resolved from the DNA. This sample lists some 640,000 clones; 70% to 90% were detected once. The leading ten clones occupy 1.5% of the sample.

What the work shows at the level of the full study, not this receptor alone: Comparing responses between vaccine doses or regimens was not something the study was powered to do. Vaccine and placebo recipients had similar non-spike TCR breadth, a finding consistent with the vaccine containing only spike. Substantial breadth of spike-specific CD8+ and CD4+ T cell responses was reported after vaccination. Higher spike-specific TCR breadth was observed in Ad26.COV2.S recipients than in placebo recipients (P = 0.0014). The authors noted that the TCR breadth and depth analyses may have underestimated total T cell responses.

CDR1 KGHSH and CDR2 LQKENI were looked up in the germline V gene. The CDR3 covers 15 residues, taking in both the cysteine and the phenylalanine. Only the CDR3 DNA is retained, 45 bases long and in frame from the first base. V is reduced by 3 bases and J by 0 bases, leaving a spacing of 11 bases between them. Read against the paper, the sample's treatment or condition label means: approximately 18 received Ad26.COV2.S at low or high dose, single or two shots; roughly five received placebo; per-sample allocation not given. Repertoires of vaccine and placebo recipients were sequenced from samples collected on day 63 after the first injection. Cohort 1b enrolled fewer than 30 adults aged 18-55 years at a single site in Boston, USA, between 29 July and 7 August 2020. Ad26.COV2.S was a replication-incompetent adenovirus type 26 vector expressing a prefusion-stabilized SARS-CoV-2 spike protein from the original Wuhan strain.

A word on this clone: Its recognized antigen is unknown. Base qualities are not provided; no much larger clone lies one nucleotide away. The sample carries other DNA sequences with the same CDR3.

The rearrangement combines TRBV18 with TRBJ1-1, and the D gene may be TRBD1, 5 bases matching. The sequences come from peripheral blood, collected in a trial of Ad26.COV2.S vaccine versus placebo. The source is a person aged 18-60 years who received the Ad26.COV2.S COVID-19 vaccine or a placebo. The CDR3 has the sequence CASSPPGTMNTEAFF. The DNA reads TGTGCCAGCTCACCCCCCGGGACCATGAACACTGAAGCTTTCTTT. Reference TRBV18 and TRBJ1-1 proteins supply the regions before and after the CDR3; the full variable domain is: NAGVMQNPRHLVRRRGQEARLRCSPMKGHSHVYWYRQLPEEGLKFMVYLQKENIIDESGMPKERFSAEFPKEGPSILRIQQVVRGDSAAYFCASSPPGTMNTEAFFGQGTRLTVV.